The T cell receptor beta chain described here comes from a study of Ad26.COV2.S vaccination and SARS-CoV-2 variants. In this sample, this clone turned up once. The antigen remains unidentified. Findings and caveats of the study: The authors reported substantial breadth in spike-specific CD8+ and CD4+ T cell responses after vaccination.

Per germline, CDR1 LNHDA and CDR2 SQIVND (reference sequence). The CDR3 contains 18 residues. V was clipped by 3 bases and J by 0 bases, with 18 bases between them. Profiled with immunoSEQ multiplex PCR; TCRdb holds only in-frame clones, not every one. Among roughly 700,000 clones, 80% to 90% were seen once, and the ten largest hold about 1.5%. Described treatment: about 20 received Ad26.COV2.S at low or high dose, single or two shots; 5 received placebo; per-sample allocation not given. It was on day 63 after the first vaccine or placebo injection that samples were taken. The sample consisted of peripheral blood, taken in a trial of Ad26.COV2.S vaccine versus placebo. V usage is TRBV19 and J usage is TRBJ2-4, with no clear D. The TCR was taken from a person aged 18 to 59 who received the Ad26.COV2.S COVID-19 vaccine or a placebo. In DNA form, the CDR3 reads TGTGCCAGTAGTATCCCCCACAGTTCCTCTATAGCCAAAAACATTCAGTACTTC. It encodes CASSIPHSSSIAKNIQYF. Looking up the rest from reference TRBV19 and TRBJ2-4 gives the full variable domain: DGGITQSPKYLFRKEGQNVTLSCEQNLNHDAMYWYRQDPGQGLRLIYYSQIVNDFQKGDIAEGYSVSREKKESFPLTVTSAQKNPTAFYLCASSIPHSSSIAKNIQYFGAGTRLSVL.